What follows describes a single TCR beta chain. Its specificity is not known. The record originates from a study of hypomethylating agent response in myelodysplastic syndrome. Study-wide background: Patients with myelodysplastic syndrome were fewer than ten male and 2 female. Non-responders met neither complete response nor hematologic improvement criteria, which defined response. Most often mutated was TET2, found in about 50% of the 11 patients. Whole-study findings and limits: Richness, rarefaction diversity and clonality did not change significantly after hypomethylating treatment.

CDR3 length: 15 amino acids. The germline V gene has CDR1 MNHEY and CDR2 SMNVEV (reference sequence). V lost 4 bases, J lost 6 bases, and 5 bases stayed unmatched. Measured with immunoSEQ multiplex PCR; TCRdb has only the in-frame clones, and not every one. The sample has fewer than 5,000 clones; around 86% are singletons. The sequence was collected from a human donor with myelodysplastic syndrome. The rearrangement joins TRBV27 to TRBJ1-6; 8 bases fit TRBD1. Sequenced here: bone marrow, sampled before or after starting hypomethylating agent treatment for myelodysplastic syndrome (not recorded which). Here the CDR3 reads CASSSPTGANSPLHF. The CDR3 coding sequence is TGTGCCAGCAGTTCTCCGACAGGGGCTAATTCACCCCTCCACTTT.